The rows below give T cell receptor beta chains drawn from one sample of a study of shared clonotypes between healthy human individuals. Assay used: immunoSEQ multiplex PCR; TCRdb lists only in-frame clones, some missing. The sample yields about 580,000 clones, roughly 98% seen once. The sequencing input was naive CD8+ T cells sorted from blood. The receptors were sampled from a man aged 30 to 39 in good health. CDR3s include the opening cysteine and the closing phenylalanine or tryptophan. Each record gives: clone size, J gene, D gene, V gene, CDR3 DNA, CDR3 protein. A D gene is named only where the DNA matches it firmly. Expanded clones get a size class; other rows say once, few or many, or leave the size out.

clone_size: once
j_call: TRBJ1-4
d_call: -
v_call: TRBV4-3
cdr3_nt: TGCGCCAGCAGCCAAGCTACAGGAGTTAATGAAAAACTGTTTTTT
cdr3_aa: CASSQATGVNEKLFF

clone_size: -
j_call: TRBJ2-2
d_call: -
v_call: TRBV13
cdr3_nt: TGTGCCAGCAGCCTGGGGCAGGGTGCCGGGGAGCTGTTTTTT
cdr3_aa: CASSLGQGAGELFF

clone_size: -
j_call: TRBJ2-7
d_call: -
v_call: TRBV6-1
cdr3_nt: TGTGCCAGCAGTTCACGTTCCTACGAGCAGTACTTC
cdr3_aa: CASSSRSYEQYF

clone_size: -
j_call: TRBJ2-7
d_call: -
v_call: TRBV30
cdr3_nt: TGTGCCTGGAGTGTAGCGGGCCCCCCGGGCGAGCAGTACTTC
cdr3_aa: CAWSVAGPPGEQYF

clone_size: -
j_call: TRBJ2-3
d_call: TRBD2
v_call: TRBV5-8
cdr3_nt: TGTGCCAGCAGCTTGAGCGGGAGGGCCTGGGCAGATACGCAGTATTTT
cdr3_aa: CASSLSGRAWADTQYF

clone_size: -
j_call: TRBJ2-5
d_call: -
v_call: TRBV5-1
cdr3_nt: TGCGCCAGCAGCTTGGGGACGCAAGAGACCCAGTACTTC
cdr3_aa: CASSLGTQETQYF

clone_size: -
j_call: TRBJ1-1
d_call: -
v_call: TRBV4-1
cdr3_nt: TGCGCCAGCAGCCAAGATACCAAGAACACTGAAGCTTTCTTT
cdr3_aa: CASSQDTKNTEAFF

clone_size: -
j_call: TRBJ2-7
d_call: TRBD1
v_call: TRBV4-3
cdr3_nt: TGCGCCAGCAGCCGGCGACAGGGCTCCTACGAGCAGTACTTC
cdr3_aa: CASSRRQGSYEQYF

clone_size: -
j_call: TRBJ2-1
d_call: -
v_call: TRBV2
cdr3_nt: TGTGCCAGGAACCGGGGGACTGCAGACTACAATGAGCAGTTCTTC
cdr3_aa: CARNRGTADYNEQFF

clone_size: -
j_call: TRBJ2-3
d_call: -
v_call: TRBV27
cdr3_nt: TGTGCCAGCAGTTTATATGCCGTCCCAGATACGCAGTATTTT
cdr3_aa: CASSLYAVPDTQYF

clone_size: -
j_call: TRBJ2-5
d_call: -
v_call: TRBV10-2
cdr3_nt: TGCGCCAGCACCGGAGGGGCAGGAGAGACCCAGTACTTC
cdr3_aa: CASTGGAGETQYF

clone_size: -
j_call: TRBJ2-1
d_call: -
v_call: TRBV4-1
cdr3_nt: TGCGCCAGCAGCCAAGAGGGGAAGAGCAATGAGCAGTTCTTC
cdr3_aa: CASSQEGKSNEQFF

clone_size: -
j_call: TRBJ2-7
d_call: TRBD2
v_call: TRBV2
cdr3_nt: TGTGCCAGCAGTGAAGCGCAGAGACAGGGGGAACTAGCGGGAGTCAGGGACTTC
cdr3_aa: CASSEAQRQGELAGVRDF

clone_size: -
j_call: TRBJ2-7
d_call: -
v_call: TRBV2
cdr3_nt: TGTGCCAGTGTCGAGCGGAGGTACGAGCAGTACTTC
cdr3_aa: CASVERRYEQYF

clone_size: -
j_call: TRBJ2-7
d_call: TRBD1
v_call: TRBV28
cdr3_nt: TGTGCCAGCAAACGGCGGGCAGGGGGAACCTACGAGCAGTACTTC
cdr3_aa: CASKRRAGGTYEQYF

clone_size: -
j_call: TRBJ2-7
d_call: -
v_call: TRBV21-1
cdr3_nt: TGTGCCAGCAGGACTTGGCTACACGTGTTAGACGAGCAGTACTTC
cdr3_aa: CASRTWLHVLDEQYF

clone_size: -
j_call: TRBJ2-1
d_call: TRBD2
v_call: TRBV6-6
cdr3_nt: TGTGCCAGCACCATACTAGCGGGAGTTGGGGATGAGCAGTTCTTC
cdr3_aa: CASTILAGVGDEQFF

clone_size: -
j_call: TRBJ1-1
d_call: -
v_call: TRBV7-9
cdr3_nt: TGTGCCAGCAGCTTAGACAGGGAAGCTTTCTTT
cdr3_aa: CASSLDREAFF